This is a list of T cell receptor beta chains from one sample in a study of blood T cell repertoires in COVID-19. TCRdb's copy holds only in-frame clones and misses some; the assay was immunoSEQ multiplex PCR. The profile shows approximately 100,000 clones, around nine tenths of them singletons. Material: peripheral blood. These receptors all come from a middle-aged man with acute or convalescent COVID-19. The CDR3 runs from the conserved cysteine through the conserved F or W. Each record gives: V gene, CDR3 length, D gene, J gene, clone size, CDR3 protein, CDR3 DNA. The D gene is left open where the match is weak. A row's size may be missing; if present it is once, few, many or a size class.

V: TRBV29-1; length: 16; D: -; J: TRBJ2-2; size: -; CDR3: CSVVSSPGLNTGELFF; DNA: TGCAGCGTTGTTTCCTCCCCGGGACTGAACACCGGGGAGCTGTTTTTT
V: TRBV5-6; length: 14; D: TRBD1; J: TRBJ1-1; size: few; CDR3: CASRLGQGNTEAFF; DNA: TGTGCCAGCAGGCTGGGACAGGGGAACACTGAAGCTTTCTTT
V: TRBV18; length: 17; D: TRBD1; J: TRBJ1-6; size: -; CDR3: CASSPLRQDRQPGALHF; DNA: TGTGCCAGCTCACCTCTTCGGCAGGACAGGCAGCCGGGAGCCCTCCACTTT
V: TRBV2; length: 15; D: TRBD2; J: TRBJ2-3; size: -; CDR3: CASLRLAGETDTQYF; DNA: TGTGCCAGCCTCCGACTAGCGGGAGAAACAGATACGCAGTATTTT
V: TRBV25-1; length: 15; D: -; J: TRBJ2-2; size: -; CDR3: CASSYGGRNTGELFF; DNA: TGTGCCAGCAGCTACGGGGGGCGGAACACCGGGGAGCTGTTTTTT
V: TRBV2; length: 15; D: TRBD2; J: TRBJ2-1; size: once; CDR3: CASSPPASGRNEQFF; DNA: TGTGCCAGCAGCCCCCCGGCTAGCGGGCGCAATGAGCAGTTCTTC
V: TRBV6-1; length: 17; D: TRBD2; J: TRBJ2-1; size: -; CDR3: CASSELKLAGGYNEQFF; DNA: TGTGCCAGCAGTGAGCTTAAACTAGCGGGAGGGTACAATGAGCAGTTCTTC
V: TRBV11-2; length: 13; D: -; J: TRBJ2-1; size: -; CDR3: CASSLEGGNKQFF; DNA: TGTGCCAGCAGCTTAGAGGGGGGAAACAAGCAGTTCTTC
V: TRBV11-3; length: 15; D: -; J: TRBJ2-1; size: -; CDR3: CASSLGGDSYNEQFF; DNA: TGTGCCAGCAGCTTAGGAGGAGACTCCTACAATGAGCAGTTCTTC
V: TRBV13; length: 15; D: TRBD1; J: TRBJ1-1; size: -; CDR3: CASTPTGVGGTEAFF; DNA: TGTGCCAGCACCCCGACAGGGGTTGGTGGAACTGAAGCTTTCTTT
V: TRBV7-9; length: 14; D: -; J: TRBJ2-7; size: -; CDR3: CASSFGRGEYEQYF; DNA: TGTGCCAGCAGCTTCGGCAGGGGGGAGTACGAGCAGTACTTC
V: TRBV2; length: 14; D: -; J: TRBJ1-4; size: -; CDR3: CASRAGQGNEKLFF; DNA: TGTGCCAGCAGGGCGGGGCAGGGTAATGAAAAACTGTTTTTT
V: TRBV27; length: 15; D: TRBD2; J: TRBJ2-7; size: -; CDR3: CASSFSSGRVHEQYF; DNA: TGTGCCAGCAGTTTTTCTAGCGGGAGGGTCCACGAGCAGTACTTC
V: TRBV25-1; length: 15; D: -; J: TRBJ1-2; size: -; CDR3: CASSAHGISNYGYTF; DNA: TGTGCCAGCAGTGCTCACGGGATATCTAACTATGGCTACACCTTC
V: TRBV19; length: 15; D: TRBD2; J: TRBJ2-5; size: -; CDR3: CASSIYGRAGETQYF; DNA: TGTGCCAGTAGTATTTACGGGAGGGCCGGGGAGACCCAGTACTTC
V: TRBV7-9; length: 12; D: -; J: TRBJ1-1; size: -; CDR3: CASSFTGTEAFF; DNA: TGTGCCAGCAGCTTCACAGGAACTGAAGCTTTCTTT